These 29 T cell receptor delta chains originate from one sample sequenced in a study of human gamma delta and Vdelta1 T cells. TCRdb made new clone calls on the PCR reads using CATT. The table records some 14,000 delta-chain clones, less than 60% of them present only once. What these receptors recognize is not known. The sequencing sample was made of Vdelta1 gamma-delta T cells from blood grown in culture (DOT cells). All receptors derive from a human donor in good health.

This clone was seen a handful of times. The chain carries TRDV1 and TRDJ1; maybe TRDD3 (5 bases). Germline assignment: CDR1 TSWWSYY and CDR2 QGS. V was trimmed by 3 bases and J by 0 bases, leaving 14 bases between them. This CDR3 contains 16 residues. The CDR3, as DNA: TGTGCTCTTGGGGATCTTCGGGGGGCTTACACCGATAAACTCATCTTT. This gives the protein CALGDLRGAYTDKLIF.

The chain is built from TRDV1 and TRDJ1; 8 nucleotides align to TRDD3. V gave up 1 base and J gave up 7 bases; unmatched junction bases: 20. This CDR3 contains 19 residues. CDR1 and CDR2 from the germline V gene are TSWWSYY and QGS. The CDR3 region is CALGEQHHQRNWGELKLIF. The CDR3, as DNA: TGTGCTCTTGGGGAACAGCACCATCAACGAAACTGGGGGGAACTTAAACTCATCTTT.

Details on this clone: This same CDR3 is encoded by further DNA sequences in the sample. V and J are TRDV1 and TRDJ1; D remains unclear. The V end lost 0 bases, the J end lost 0 bases, and 5 bases lay between the germline ends. From germline, CDR1 is TSWWSYY and CDR2 QGS. The CDR3 totals 14 residues. CDR3 DNA sequence: TGTGCTCTTGGGGAACTCAAAGACACCGATAAACTCATCTTT. Amino acid sequence: CALGELKDTDKLIF.

The chain employs TRDV1 and TRDJ1; no clear D gene. This CDR3 contains 17 residues. Germline CDR1 and CDR2: TSWWSYY and QGS. V was shortened by 2 bases and J by 2 bases, with 18 bases between the two germline ends. CDR3 nucleotide sequence: TGTGCTCTTGGGGAAGGCGTTGGCCATACCAATACCGATAAACTCATCTTT. It yields the protein CALGEGVGHTNTDKLIF.

The chain has TRDV1 and TRDJ1, with D possibly being TRDD2 (6 bases). Trimming stripped 5 bases from V and 0 bases from J, with 19 bases between. This CDR3 is 17 amino acids long. The germline gives CDR1 TSWWSYY, CDR2 QGS. The CDR3, as DNA: TGTGCTCTTGGGAATTCCTATCCATACGCTTACACCGATAAACTCATCTTT. Its translation: CALGNSYPYAYTDKLIF.

The rearrangement uses TRDV1 and TRDJ1; 12 bases align to TRDD3. V shed 3 bases, J shed 0 bases, and the junction held 26 bases outside the gene matches. The CDR3 is 24 residues long. Germline values: CDR1 TSWWSYY, CDR2 QGS. The CDR3 loop reads CALGDLPSSVARSGGYGYTDKLIF. The CDR3 nucleotides are TGTGCTCTTGGGGACCTTCCTTCCTCGGTCGCAAGGTCTGGGGGATACGGGTACACCGATAAACTCATCTTT.

The gene calls are TRDV1 and TRDJ1, with TRDD3 matching 13 bases. This CDR3 contains 26 residues. After removal of 1 base from V and 0 bases from J, the junction contained 29 bases not matched to a gene. CDR1 is TSWWSYY and CDR2 is QGS in the germline V gene. The CDR3 spells CALGEQLHQRVLGDTGIRSYTDKLIF. The CDR3 nucleotides are TGTGCTCTTGGGGAACAGCTCCACCAAAGGGTACTGGGGGATACGGGGATACGGTCGTACACCGATAAACTCATCTTT.

The chain employs TRDV1 and TRDJ1, with TRDD3 matching 12 bases. The V segment lost 4 bases and the J segment 2 bases; nucleotides outside the gene matches: 23. Germline lookup yields CDR1 TSWWSYY and CDR2 QGS. The CDR3 loop spans 22 amino acids. CDR3 bases: TGTGCTCTTGGGGTCGTATCCTACCCCGCGGCACTGGGGGATACCAAAACCGATAAACTCATCTTT. This gives the protein CALGVVSYPAALGDTKTDKLIF.

Of note for this clone: Germline is not matched at one junction end, which may reflect a read error. The chain carries TRDV2 and TRDJ3; 7 nucleotides agree with TRDD3. Germline loops: CDR1 GEAIGNYY, CDR2 EKD. CDR3 length: 15 amino acids. CDR3 region: CAWPDTSWDTQQMFF. CDR3 coding DNA: TGTGCCTGGCCGGATACGTCCTGGGACACCCAACAGATGTTTTTC.

This clone counts as medium-sized (0.01 to 0.1%). The gene calls are TRDV1 and TRDJ2; possibly TRDD3 for D (6 bases). Between the trimmed V and J ends, which lost 3 bases and 3 bases, there was a span of 20 bases. CDR1 is TSWWSYY, CDR2 QGS, per germline. CDR3 length: 18 residues. In DNA form, the CDR3 reads TGTGCTCTTGGGGAGACTTTCCCGGATACTGAGCTGACAGCACAACTCTTCTTT. It translates to CALGETFPDTELTAQLFF.

In regard to this clone: One junction end does not reproduce the germline sequence, and a read error may be involved. The chain uses TRDV1 and TRDJ4; perhaps TRDD3 as D (7 bases). Germline loops: CDR1 TSWWSYY, CDR2 QGS. The CDR3 extends over 19 amino acids. This CDR3 is CAPGELTDWGNNSARPLIF. For the CDR3, the DNA is TGTGCTCCTGGGGAACTGACAGACTGGGGAAATAACTCGGCCAGACCCCTGATCTTT.

This rearrangement joins TRDV1 to TRDJ1, with TRDD2 as a possible D gene (6 bases). V dropped 3 bases and J dropped 3 bases, with 17 bases sitting between them. Germline V gene sequence: CDR1 TSWWSYY, CDR2 QGS. The CDR3 extends over 16 amino acids. The chain's CDR3 is CALGDPFRGGPDKLIF. The CDR3, as DNA: TGTGCTCTTGGGGACCCCTTCCGGGGTGGCCCCGATAAACTCATCTTT.

J is TRDJ1 and V is TRDV1; 7 bases align to TRDD3. The V and J ends lost 4 bases and 0 bases, in that order; junction bases with no gene match: 23. The CDR3 has 21 residues. Germline V gene data show CDR1 as TSWWSYY and CDR2 as QGS. The CDR3 loop reads CALGGTLPRWGGSIYTDKLIF. In DNA, the CDR3 is TGTGCTCTTGGGGGGACCCTCCCCCGCTGGGGGGGATCCATCTACACCGATAAACTCATCTTT.

This clone was seen a handful of times. The chain couples TRDV1 to TRDJ1; TRDD3 agrees at 8 bases. Germline loops: CDR1 TSWWSYY, CDR2 QGS. The length of the CDR3 is 18 residues. The V gene end was trimmed by 4 bases and the J gene end by 2 bases; junction bases not matched to a gene: 15. This CDR3 reads CALGGSYGWGRWTDKLIF. The CDR3 DNA follows: TGTGCTCTTGGGGGAAGCTACGGCTGGGGGAGATGGACCGATAAACTCATCTTT.

In the case of this clone: The limits of the CDR3 on the DNA are not certain, so only TCRdb's listed CDR3 is given. The rearrangement joins TRDV1 to TRDJ1; the table's D call of TRDD3 was not tested on the DNA. The CDR3 has 23 amino acids, counting both end residues. CDR1 and CDR2 from the germline V gene are TSWWSYY and QGS. The CDR3 is CALGDWVLQRFRGTGDLPHKLIF.

The chain links TRDV1 to TRDJ1, with TRDD2 matching over 9 bases. J was trimmed by 0 bases and V by 4 bases; bases with no gene match: 12. CDR1 and CDR2 from the germline V gene are TSWWSYY and QGS. CDR3 size: 18 residues. The CDR3 region is CALGGPSYRIRYTDKLIF. For the CDR3, the DNA is TGTGCTCTTGGGGGCCCTTCCTACAGGATACGGTACACCGATAAACTCATCTTT.

J is TRDJ1 and V is TRDV1; 7 bases line up with TRDD3. Trimming removed 7 bases from V and 0 bases from J; junction bases left unmatched: 23. The CDR3 extends over 20 amino acids. Germline assignment: CDR1 TSWWSYY and CDR2 QGS. CDR3 coding DNA: TGTGCTCTTGCTGTCCTCCCCCGTTTGCGTGGGGATAAGTACACCGATAAACTCATCTTT. Amino acid sequence: CALAVLPRLRGDKYTDKLIF.

Details on this clone: A much more abundant neighbour one base away suggests this may be a read error. The same CDR3 also results from other DNA sequences found in this sample. V gene TRDV1 combines with J gene TRDJ1; TRDD3 aligns across 8 bases. This CDR3 contains 19 residues. The V gene's germline CDR1 is TSWWSYY and CDR2 QGS. The CDR3 DNA reads TGTGCGCTTGGGATCCGTTCCTTTGAGGGATACGCGTACACCGATAAACTCATCTTT. The encoded protein is CALGIRSFEGYAYTDKLIF.

This clone was found once. The chain recombines TRDV1 with TRDJ1, with 12 bases matching TRDD3. This CDR3 contains 16 residues. In germline, CDR1 is TSWWSYY, CDR2 QGS. Trimming at V came to 2 bases and at J to 5 bases, leaving 6 bases not matched to a gene. CDR3 DNA: TGTGCTCTTGGGGAATGGGGGCTGGGGGATACGGATAAACTCATCTTT. Protein: CALGEWGLGDTDKLIF.

The chain combines TRDV1 with TRDJ1; TRDD3 agrees at 11 bases. The CDR3 consists of 24 residues. J was trimmed by 0 bases and V by 0 bases; bases with no gene match: 24. In germline, CDR1 is TSWWSYY, CDR2 QGS. The CDR3, as DNA: TGTGCTCTTGGGGAACTTATCCAAAACCTTCTACTTGGGGGATACGCAGCGTACACCGATAAACTCATCTTT. It yields the protein CALGELIQNLLLGGYAAYTDKLIF.

V and J are TRAV38-2/DV8 and TRDJ1; D may be TRDD3 (9 bases). This CDR3 spans 18 amino acids. Trimming stripped 1 base from V and 5 bases from J, with 24 bases between. Germline lookup yields CDR1 TSESDYY and CDR2 QEAYKQQN. CDR3 sequence: CAYRSSSYAGGSTDKLIF. DNA for the CDR3: TGTGCTTATAGGAGCTCTTCCTACGCTGGGGGATCCACGGATAAACTCATCTTT.

The rearrangement uses TRDV1 and TRDJ1, with 7 positions matching TRDD3. The CDR3 runs to 19 residues. Trimming cost V 0 bases and J 10 bases; bases outside gene matches: 23. Germline CDR1 TSWWSYY, CDR2 QGS. The CDR3 region is CALGELPSPWGLGGGGLIF. CDR3 DNA sequence: TGTGCTCTTGGGGAACTCCCTTCGCCCTGGGGGCTGGGCGGGGGTGGACTCATCTTT.

In its sample, this clone was seen a few times. The chain joins TRDV1 to TRDJ1; no reliable D call. Germline lookup yields CDR1 TSWWSYY and CDR2 QGS. CDR3 length equals 12 residues. Deletions cut 6 bases from V and 3 bases from J, with 8 bases between. The CDR3 loop is CALGEIADKLIF. The CDR3 nucleotides are TGTGCTCTTGGTGAGATCGCCGATAAACTCATCTTT.

The gene calls are TRDV1 and TRDJ1, with 12 bases aligning to TRDD3. V lost 1 base, J lost 3 bases, and 36 bases stayed unmatched. Germline CDR1 is TSWWSYY and CDR2 is QGS. The CDR3 covers 27 residues. Here the CDR3 DNA reads TGTGCTCTTGGGGAACAGGGGATCGCTATCAACCATTCTACTGGGGGATACCCTATTTTCCTCGCCGATAAACTCATCTTT. Amino acid sequence: CALGEQGIAINHSTGGYPIFLADKLIF.

This chain joins TRDV1 and TRDJ1, with D perhaps being TRDD2 or TRDD3 (9 bases each). Germline V gives CDR1 TSWWSYY, CDR2 QGS. The CDR3 is made up of 21 amino acids. The germline V and J ends were trimmed by 2 bases and 0 bases, with 28 bases remaining between them. This CDR3 is CALGEAAFLHLLGEDTDKLIF. CDR3 coding DNA: TGTGCTCTTGGGGAAGCGGCCTTCCTACACCTACTGGGGGAAGACACCGATAAACTCATCTTT.

The rearrangement joins TRDV1 to TRDJ1, with 13 bases that match TRDD3. Germline V gene data show CDR1 as TSWWSYY and CDR2 as QGS. This CDR3 region has 17 residues. V lost 4 bases and J lost 7; bases outside the gene matches: 12. CDR3 DNA: TGTGCTCTTGGGGCCCCTTCTTACTGGGGGATACGCCGTAAACTCATCTTT. Residues: CALGAPSYWGIRRKLIF.

The chain has TRDV1 and TRDJ1; 13 positions match TRDD3. The J segment lost 5 bases and the V segment lost 1 base, leaving 25 bases of the junction unmatched. The CDR3 sequence is 23 residues long. CDR1 TSWWSYY and CDR2 QGS come from the germline V gene. For the CDR3, the DNA is TGTGCTCTTGGGGAACCGGGTCCTCCCTCCACTGGGGGATACGAGTTTAATGTTGATAAACTCATCTTT. It is translated as CALGEPGPPSTGGYEFNVDKLIF.

The V gene is TRDV1, the J gene TRDJ1; 12 bases are shared with TRDD3. Germline V CDR1 and CDR2: TSWWSYY, QGS. J gave up 2 bases and V 1 base, and 29 bases lay outside the gene matches. The CDR3 loop spans 25 amino acids. The DNA of the CDR3 is TGTGCTCTTGGGGAACGAGCGGTCTTCCTACGTTGCTGGGGGATACGACCCTTTACGACCGATAAACTCATCTTT. The encoded protein is CALGERAVFLRCWGIRPFTTDKLIF.

The chain uses TRDV1 and TRDJ1, with 8 bases aligning to TRDD3. CDR1 and CDR2 (germline): TSWWSYY, QGS. The V gene end was trimmed by 3 bases and the J gene end by 0 bases; junction bases not matched to a gene: 12. CDR3 length equals 18 residues. This CDR3 reads CALGELRTGGRHTDKLIF. The CDR3, as DNA: TGTGCTCTTGGGGAGCTTCGTACTGGGGGTAGGCACACCGATAAACTCATCTTT.